Shown below are 6 T cell receptor beta chains from a single sample sequenced in a study of CD8+ T cells in alopecia areata. TCR sequencing used cDNA made by reverse transcription of extracted RNA. Clones were read by immunoSEQ multiplex PCR, and TCRdb kept only the in-frame ones, dropping some. Among 120,000 to 150,000 clones listed, 87% were seen once. The source material was CD8+ T cells sorted from blood, sampled at week 0. The receptors shown here come from a human donor with alopecia areata.

The chain joins TRBV29-1 to TRBJ2-5; TRBD2 agrees at 12 bases. Matching the DNA end better, TRBJ2-7 makes the J call doubtful. This CDR3 is 18 amino acids long. Germline V CDR1 and CDR2: SQVTM, ANQGSEA. CDR3 sequence reads: CSVFLAGGPAIPSYEQYF. Here the CDR3 DNA reads TGCAGCGTTTTTCTAGCGGGAGGGCCGGCTATCCCTTCCTACGAGCAGTACTTC.

This rearrangement joins TRBV27 to TRBJ2-7, with 12 bases that match TRBD2. J was trimmed by 3 bases and V by 7 bases; bases with no gene match: 7. Germline V gives CDR1 MNHEY, CDR2 SMNVEV (reference sequence). The CDR3 covers 15 residues. The CDR3 nucleotides are TGTGCCAGCACCGTAGGGACTAGCGGGCACTACGAGCAGTACTTC. Protein: CASTVGTSGHYEQYF.

The chain combines TRBV27 with TRBJ1-2; D gene uncertain. V dropped 8 bases and J dropped 1 base, with 5 bases sitting between them. CDR3 size: 11 residues. Germline V gene data show CDR1 as MNHEY and CDR2 as SMNVEV (reference sequence). The CDR3 loop is CASGGNYGYTF. The CDR3 DNA reads as TGTGCCAGCGGCGGTAACTATGGCTACACCTTC.

This chain connects TRBV13 to TRBJ2-2, with 12 nucleotides matching TRBD1. The CDR3 length is 15 residues. The junction had 4 bases not matched to a gene; V was cut back by 5 bases and J by 6 bases. Germline loops: CDR1 PRHDT, CDR2 FYEKMQ (reference sequence). The CDR3 here is CASSMGQGASGELFF. In nucleotides, the CDR3 is TGTGCCAGCAGCATGGGACAGGGGGCCTCCGGGGAGCTGTTTTTT.

This clone has a handful of counts. The chain has TRBV14 and TRBJ2-1, with 9 nucleotides matching TRBD2. Germline lookup yields CDR1 SGHDN and CDR2 FVKESK. The V segment lost 3 bases and the J segment 5 bases; nucleotides outside the gene matches: 5. There are 15 residues in the CDR3. DNA for the CDR3: TGTGCCAGCAGCCATGTAGCGGGAGTTCACAATGAGCAGTTCTTC. It translates to CASSHVAGVHNEQFF.

The chain couples TRBV5-4 to TRBJ2-1; 8 nucleotides agree with TRBD2. The CDR3 contains 16 residues. The J segment lost 5 bases and the V segment lost 1 base, leaving 8 bases of the junction unmatched. Germline V CDR1 and CDR2: SGHNT, YYREEE (reference sequence). The CDR3 here is CASSLLSRGGNNEQFF. The CDR3 coding sequence is TGTGCCAGCAGCTTGTTAAGTCGGGGGGGGAACAATGAGCAGTTCTTC.